Listed below are T cell receptor beta chains from one sample, sequenced in a study of shared clonotypes between healthy human individuals. Assay: immunoSEQ multiplex PCR; the TCRdb copy retains only in-frame clones and omits some. The sample lists approximately 2,200,000 clones, about 93% occurring once. Sequenced material: naive CD8+ T cells from PBMCs. Every receptor here comes from a man younger than 35 in good health. Some clones in this sample may be carry-over from other donors' samples. Each CDR3 is given with its conserved first and last residue. D genes are given only for firm matches. Not every row has a clone size; where given, it reads once, few, many or a size class.

>TRBJ1-2|TRBV7-9|once|NA
CASSLIGQFYGYTF
TGTGCCAGCAGCTTAATTGGACAGTTCTATGGCTACACCTTC
>TRBJ2-5|TRBV6-5|NA|TRBD2
CASSYSTSGETQYF
TGTGCCAGCAGTTACTCCACTAGCGGGGAGACCCAGTACTTC
>TRBJ1-6|TRBV7-2|NA|NA
CASSLGTEKYSPLHF
TGTGCCAGCAGCTTAGGTACAGAAAAGTATTCACCCCTCCACTTT
>TRBJ2-1|TRBV9|NA|NA
CASSPPSYNEQFF
TGTGCCAGCAGCCCTCCTAGTTACAATGAGCAGTTCTTC
>TRBJ2-7|TRBV6-5|NA|TRBD2
CASSYLLAGVPYEQYF
TGTGCCAGCAGTTACCTTCTAGCGGGAGTGCCCTACGAGCAGTACTTC
>TRBJ2-1|TRBV2|NA|TRBD2
CASSEVALAGGPYNEQFF
TGTGCCAGCAGTGAGGTGGCACTAGCGGGAGGGCCGTACAATGAGCAGTTCTTC
>TRBJ2-1|TRBV6-5|NA|NA
CASSYRGWGNNEQFF
TGTGCCAGCAGTTACCGGGGGTGGGGTAACAATGAGCAGTTCTTC
>TRBJ2-5|TRBV5-4|NA|NA
CASSRWGGYETQYF
TGTGCCAGCAGCCGGTGGGGGGGCTATGAGACCCAGTACTTC
>TRBJ2-7|TRBV4-1|NA|TRBD2
CASSPLAGGLYEQYF
TGCGCCAGCAGCCCCCTAGCGGGAGGGCTATACGAGCAGTACTTC
>TRBJ1-5|TRBV19|NA|TRBD1
CASEGQGSLPQHF
TGTGCCAGTGAGGGACAGGGTAGTCTGCCCCAGCATTTT
>TRBJ1-5|TRBV6-1|NA|NA
CASSEVVSYSNQPQHF
TGTGCCAGCAGTGAAGTTGTCAGCTATAGCAATCAGCCCCAGCATTTT
>TRBJ2-5|TRBV5-8|NA|TRBD1
CASSFGTAYQETQYF
TGTGCCAGCAGCTTTGGGACAGCTTACCAAGAGACCCAGTACTTC
>TRBJ2-3|TRBV9|once|NA
CASSVGWASSTDTQYF
TGTGCCAGCAGCGTAGGTTGGGCGAGTAGCACAGATACGCAGTATTTT
>TRBJ2-5|TRBV4-1|once|TRBD1
CASSLRTGEAEETQYF
TGCGCCAGCAGCCTAAGGACAGGGGAGGCCGAAGAGACCCAGTACTTC
>TRBJ2-4|TRBV7-2|NA|NA
CASSPPLGPNRNIQYF
TGTGCCAGCAGCCCACCCCTGGGGCCTAACCGGAACATTCAGTACTTC
>TRBJ1-1|TRBV5-1|NA|TRBD1
CASSSTGQGQPEAFF
TGCGCCAGCAGCTCCACGGGACAGGGGCAGCCTGAAGCTTTCTTT
>TRBJ2-1|TRBV28|NA|NA
CASRGQDNEQFF
TGTGCCAGCCGTGGCCAGGACAATGAGCAGTTCTTC
>TRBJ2-5|TRBV7-9|NA|NA
CASRPDYGLQETQYF
TGTGCCAGCCGACCGGACTACGGATTACAAGAGACCCAGTACTTC
>TRBJ2-7|TRBV11-3|NA|NA
CASSLSGETGGEQYF
TGTGCCAGCAGCTTATCGGGGGAAACTGGTGGCGAGCAGTACTTC
>TRBJ2-7|TRBV4-3|once|TRBD1
CASSHGTALNEQYF
TGCGCCAGCAGCCACGGGACAGCCCTTAATGAGCAGTACTTC
>TRBJ1-1|TRBV13|NA|NA
CASSLLNRRTEAFF
TGTGCCAGCAGCTTATTGAACAGGCGCACTGAAGCTTTCTTT
>TRBJ1-2|TRBV27|once|TRBD1
CASSIVGGNYGYTF
TGTGCCAGCAGTATCGTAGGGGGCAACTATGGCTACACCTTC
>TRBJ1-2|TRBV4-3|NA|TRBD1
CASSQSLGTANYGYTF
TGCGCCAGCAGCCAAAGCCTCGGGACAGCTAACTATGGCTACACCTTC
>TRBJ2-7|TRBV28|NA|TRBD2
CASRPGLVGHEQYF
TGTGCCAGCAGACCGGGACTAGTGGGCCACGAGCAGTACTTC
>TRBJ2-2|TRBV28|NA|NA
CASNPGSWAGELFF
TGTGCCAGCAATCCGGGAAGTTGGGCCGGGGAGCTGTTTTTT
>TRBJ1-2|TRBV7-9|NA|TRBD1
CASSSQPTGEGYTF
TGTGCCAGCAGCTCCCAACCGACAGGGGAAGGCTACACCTTC
>TRBJ1-1|TRBV27|NA|NA
CASSPSPWTEAFF
TGTGCCAGCAGTCCGTCCCCGTGGACTGAAGCTTTCTTT
>TRBJ2-1|TRBV4-1|NA|NA
CASSQAIQRGGFEQFF
TGCGCCAGCAGCCAGGCGATACAGCGAGGGGGATTCGAGCAGTTCTTC
>TRBJ2-7|TRBV5-6|NA|TRBD2
CASRLASGMPIYEQYF
TGTGCCAGCAGATTAGCGAGCGGGATGCCGATCTACGAGCAGTACTTC
>TRBJ1-1|TRBV30|few|NA
CAWGLWGESATEAFF
TGTGCCTGGGGACTTTGGGGGGAGTCGGCCACTGAAGCTTTCTTT
>TRBJ2-1|TRBV6-5|NA|NA
CASSYLGGGGGEQFF
TGTGCCAGCAGTTACTTGGGAGGCGGGGGCGGTGAGCAGTTCTTC
>TRBJ1-5|TRBV6-1|NA|NA
CASSGRGNNQPQHF
TGTGCCAGCAGTGGTAGGGGAAACAATCAGCCCCAGCATTTT
>TRBJ1-2|TRBV6-5|once|TRBD1
CASSGYGDREGYTF
TGTGCCAGCAGTGGATACGGTGACAGGGAAGGCTACACCTTC
>TRBJ2-5|TRBV2|once|NA
CASSEFTGPIGTQYF
TGTGCCAGCAGTGAATTCACAGGTCCTATTGGTACCCAGTACTTC
>TRBJ2-7|TRBV11-2|NA|NA
CASSLDRSGSKYF
TGTGCCAGCAGCTTAGATCGGTCAGGTTCCAAGTACTTC
>TRBJ2-7|TRBV28|NA|NA
CASSPTLGPDEQYF
TGTGCCAGCAGCCCTACGTTGGGGCCGGACGAGCAGTACTTC
>TRBJ1-1|TRBV7-2|NA|NA
CASSFLGGSTEAFF
TGTGCCAGCAGCTTTCTAGGAGGGAGCACTGAAGCTTTCTTT
>TRBJ2-7|TRBV5-1|few|NA
CASSPGSSYEQYF
TGCGCCAGCAGCCCGGGGAGCTCCTACGAGCAGTACTTC
>TRBJ1-1|TRBV15|NA|NA
CATSRDKGMNTEAFF
TGTGCCACCAGCAGAGATAAGGGGATGAACACTGAAGCTTTCTTT
>TRBJ2-7|TRBV5-4|NA|NA
CASSTTGGSEQYF
TGTGCCAGCAGCACCACGGGGGGCTCCGAGCAGTACTTC
>TRBJ2-7|TRBV7-8|NA|NA
CASSLFRIDNGEQYF
TGTGCCAGCAGCTTATTCAGGATTGACAATGGGGAGCAGTACTTC
>TRBJ2-6|TRBV19|NA|NA
CASSSSGANVLTF
TGTGCCAGTAGTTCCTCTGGGGCCAACGTCCTGACTTTC
>TRBJ1-5|TRBV4-1|NA|TRBD1
CASSSNTGGNQPQHF
TGCGCCAGCAGTTCAAATACAGGGGGGAATCAGCCCCAGCATTTT